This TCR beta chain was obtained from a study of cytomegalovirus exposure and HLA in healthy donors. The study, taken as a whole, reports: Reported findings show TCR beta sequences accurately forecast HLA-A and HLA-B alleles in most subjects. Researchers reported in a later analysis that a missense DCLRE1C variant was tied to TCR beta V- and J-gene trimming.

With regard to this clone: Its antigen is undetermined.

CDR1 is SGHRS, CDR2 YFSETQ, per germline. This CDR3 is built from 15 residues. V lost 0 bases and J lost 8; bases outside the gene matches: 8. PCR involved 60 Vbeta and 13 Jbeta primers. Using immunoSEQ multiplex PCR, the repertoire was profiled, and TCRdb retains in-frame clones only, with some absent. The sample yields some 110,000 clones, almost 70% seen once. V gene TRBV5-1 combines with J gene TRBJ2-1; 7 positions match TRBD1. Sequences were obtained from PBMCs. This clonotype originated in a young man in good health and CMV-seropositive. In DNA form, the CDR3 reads TGCGCCAGCAGCTTGGGGCCCGACAGGGTCGATGAGCAGTTCTTC. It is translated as CASSLGPDRVDEQFF.